A single sample gave rise to the 29 T cell receptor beta chains below, sequenced in a study of radiotherapy plus CTLA-4 blockade in lung cancer. The assay was immunoSEQ multiplex PCR, and TCRdb's table has in-frame clones only and misses some. Here the sample spans roughly 86,000 clones, 80% to 85% being singletons. Source: peripheral blood, taken from a patient treated with radiotherapy plus ipilimumab. These receptors all stem from a human donor with non-small cell lung cancer who had stable disease on radiotherapy plus ipilimumab.

DNA of the CDR3: TGCGCCAGCAGTGAGGCAGGATATAATTCACCCCTCCACTTT. Translation: CASSEAGYNSPLHF. V is TRBV10-1 and J is TRBJ1-6; unclear D gene. The V end was cut by 2 bases, the J end by 4 bases, with 6 bases between. The germline V gene encodes CDR1 WNHNN and CDR2 SYGVQD (reference sequence). CDR3 length: 14 amino acids.

This sequence joins TRBV30 and TRBJ1-2; D may be TRBD1 (5 bases). There are 14 residues in the CDR3. CDR1 GTSNPN and CDR2 SVGIG come from the germline V gene (reference sequence). V lost 0 bases and J lost 1, with 9 bases in between. The CDR3 bases are TGTGCCTGGAGTGTACCCAGGGTTAACTATGGCTACACCTTC. As protein: CAWSVPRVNYGYTF.

This clone was detected only once. The rearrangement joins TRBV5-4 to TRBJ1-5; 8 positions agree with TRBD1. This CDR3 comprises 16 residues. The V and J ends lost 3 bases and 0 bases, in that order; junction bases with no gene match: 5. Germline V lookup: CDR1 SGHNT, CDR2 YYREEE (reference sequence). CDR3 sequence: CASSSDRDYSNQPQHF. The CDR3, as DNA: TGTGCCAGCAGCTCGGACAGGGATTATAGCAATCAGCCCCAGCATTTT. Drawing the rest from reference TRBV5-4 and TRBJ1-5, the complete variable domain is ETGVTQSPTHLIKTRGQQVTLRCSSQSGHNTVSWYQQALGQGPQFIFQYYREEENGRGNFPPRFSGLQFPNYSSELNVNALELDDSALYLCASSSDRDYSNQPQHFGDGTRLSIL.

The chain is built from TRBV19 and TRBJ2-3, with D unclear. CDR1 LNHDA and CDR2 SQIVND come from the germline V gene (reference sequence). V shed 3 bases and J shed 1 base, with 8 bases lying between them. This CDR3 comprises 14 residues. CDR3 sequence (DNA): TGTGCCAGTAGTATTGGCGTCCGCACAGATACGCAGTATTTT. Translated, it gives CASSIGVRTDTQYF. The whole variable domain, remainder taken from reference TRBV19 and TRBJ2-3, is DGGITQSPKYLFRKEGQNVTLSCEQNLNHDAMYWYRQDPGQGLRLIYYSQIVNDFQKGDIAEGYSVSREKKESFPLTVTSAQKNPTAFYLCASSIGVRTDTQYFGPGTRLTVL.

This clone has a single count. This sequence joins TRBV27 and TRBJ2-1; 10 bases map to TRBD1. Losses at the gene ends were 6 bases for V and 4 bases for J; bases not matched to a gene: 9. This CDR3 spans 16 amino acids. Germline V gene sequence: CDR1 MNHEY, CDR2 SMNVEV (reference sequence). The CDR3 sequence is CASRGQGTVLYNEQFF. The CDR3, as DNA: TGTGCCAGCAGGGGACAGGGGACGGTTTTGTACAATGAGCAGTTCTTC.

V is TRBV6-1 and J is TRBJ2-5, with 7 nucleotides matching TRBD2. Germline values: CDR1 MNHNS, CDR2 SASEGT. Losses at the gene ends were 2 bases for V and 2 bases for J; bases not matched to a gene: 5. This CDR3 has 15 residues. The CDR3 spells CASSEQAGNQETQYF. For the CDR3, the DNA is TGTGCCAGCAGTGAACAAGCGGGGAATCAAGAGACCCAGTACTTC.

In its sample, this clone was seen a few times. CDR3 sequence: CAWTKNQGKQPQHF. The CDR3 DNA follows: TGTGCCTGGACCAAGAACCAGGGTAAACAGCCCCAGCATTTT. The chain uses TRBV30 and TRBJ1-5; a weak D match, TRBD1 (5 bases). Germline CDR1 GTSNPN, CDR2 SVGIG (reference sequence). The CDR3 contains 14 residues. V lost 4 bases and J 7 bases, leaving 17 bases between the germline ends.

The rearrangement uses TRBV5-4 and TRBJ2-7; no definite D call. Looked up from germline, CDR1 is SGHNT and CDR2 is YYREEE (reference sequence). V was trimmed by 5 bases and J by 6 bases, leaving 12 bases between them. The CDR3 has 12 amino acids. The CDR3 DNA reads as TGTGCCAGCAGTCCTACCCCCGGCGAGCAGTACTTC. It encodes CASSPTPGEQYF.

This clone was seen a few times. The chain carries TRBV28 and TRBJ2-7, with no clear D. V was cut by 7 bases and J by 0 bases, with 13 bases left in between. Germline V gene lookup returns CDR1 MDHEN and CDR2 SYDVKM. This CDR3 has 14 amino acids. As DNA, the CDR3 is TGTGCCAGCACCCCGACTCAACCCTCCTACGAGCAGTACTTC. Its translation is CASTPTQPSYEQYF. The full variable domain, completed using reference TRBV28 and TRBJ2-7, is DVKVTQSSRYLVKRTGEKVFLECVQDMDHENMFWYRQDPGLGLRLIYFSYDVKMKEKGDIPEGYSVSREKKERFSLILESASTNQTSMYLCASTPTQPSYEQYFGPGTRLTVT.

The rearrangement links TRBV4-2 to TRBJ2-2; the match to TRBD2 covers 9 bases. This CDR3 region has 17 residues. Per the germline V gene, CDR1 is LGHNA and CDR2 is YNFKEQ. Germline trimming cut 0 bases from V and 2 bases from J; bases unmatched to any gene: 4. CDR3 in amino acids: CASSQEGLAGNTGELFF. The DNA for the CDR3 is TGTGCCAGCAGCCAAGAAGGTCTAGCGGGAAACACCGGGGAGCTGTTTTTT.

The chain carries TRBV7-9 and TRBJ2-3; weak D call: TRBD1 (5 bases). The CDR3 runs to 14 residues. Germline CDR1 and CDR2: SEHNR and FQNEAQ (reference sequence). Trimming took 1 base from V and 1 from J, leaving 6 bases between them. Written as DNA, the CDR3 is TGTGCCAGCAGCTTAGTAGGGGGCACAGATACGCAGTATTTT. This encodes CASSLVGGTDTQYF.

The chain recombines TRBV27 with TRBJ2-7; 10 bases match TRBD2. CDR3 length: 15 residues. The germline V gene has CDR1 MNHEY and CDR2 SMNVEV (reference sequence). After removal of 6 bases from V and 0 bases from J, the junction contained 5 bases not matched to a gene. The CDR3 region is CASRPPSGSSYEQYF. The DNA for the CDR3 is TGTGCCAGCAGGCCTCCTAGCGGGAGCTCCTACGAGCAGTACTTC.

J is TRBJ1-5 and V is TRBV4-2; D call uncertain. CDR3 length: 16 amino acids. Germline CDR1 reads LGHNA; CDR2 reads YNFKEQ. Trimming pared 0 bases from V and 2 bases from J, leaving 11 bases between. CDR3 residues: CASSQDPGSGNQPQHF. For the CDR3, the DNA is TGTGCCAGCAGCCAAGATCCGGGGAGCGGCAATCAGCCCCAGCATTTT.

Written as DNA, the CDR3 is TGCGCCAGCAGCTTCCCGGCTAAGGGAGGGTCTGCGAGAGAGCAGTACTTC. It specifies CASSFPAKGGSAREQYF. The rearrangement links TRBV5-1 to TRBJ2-7; TRBD2 aligns across 7 bases. After removal of 2 bases from V and 7 bases from J, the junction contained 18 bases not matched to a gene. Germline V gene sequence: CDR1 SGHRS, CDR2 YFSETQ. This CDR3 contains 17 residues.

This sequence joins TRBV5-1 and TRBJ1-2, with D possibly TRBD1 on 5 matching bases. V lost 4 bases and J lost 7, with 11 bases in between. Germline CDR1 is SGHRS and CDR2 is YFSETQ. The CDR3 loop spans 12 amino acids. CDR3 amino acids: CASSPRGSGYTF. In nucleotides, the CDR3 is TGCGCCAGCAGCCCTAGGGGAAGTGGCTACACCTTC.

The V gene is TRBV9, the J gene TRBJ1-1; 7 bases align to TRBD1. The V segment lost 0 bases and the J segment 5 bases; nucleotides outside the gene matches: 7. CDR1 is SGDLS, CDR2 YYNGEE, per germline. This CDR3 comprises 15 residues. CDR3 coding DNA: TGTGCCAGCAGCGTAGAGGGGGCGATTTCAACTGAAGCTTTCTTT. This codes for CASSVEGAISTEAFF.

Sample share makes this clone medium-sized. CDR3 in amino acids: CASRQGQGMNNSPLHF. DNA for the CDR3: TGTGCCAGTAGGCAGGGACAGGGGATGAATAATTCACCCCTCCACTTT. The chain links TRBV19 to TRBJ1-6, with TRBD1 matching 10 bases. V was clipped by 6 bases and J by 5 bases; unmatched bases: 7. In germline, CDR1 is LNHDA, CDR2 SQIVND (reference sequence). The CDR3 consists of 16 residues. The complete variable domain, with remaining parts taken from reference TRBV19 and TRBJ1-6, reads DGGITQSPKYLFRKEGQNVTLSCEQNLNHDAMYWYRQDPGQGLRLIYYSQIVNDFQKGDIAEGYSVSREKKESFPLTVTSAQKNPTAFYLCASRQGQGMNNSPLHFGNGTRLTVT.

The rearrangement links TRBV30 to TRBJ2-7, with 7 bases identical to TRBD1. Germline V gives CDR1 GTSNPN, CDR2 SVGIG (reference sequence). This CDR3 comprises 16 residues. Trimming removed 2 bases from V and 0 bases from J; junction bases left unmatched: 10. CDR3 sequence: CAWSHDRVGLSYEQYF. Here the CDR3 DNA reads TGTGCCTGGAGTCACGACAGGGTCGGCCTCTCCTACGAGCAGTACTTC.

The gene calls are TRBV9 and TRBJ2-1; D may be TRBD1 or TRBD2 (5 bases each). V was clipped by 3 bases and J by 4 bases, with 17 bases between them. The length of the CDR3 is 16 residues. The V gene's germline CDR1 is SGDLS and CDR2 YYNGEE. This CDR3 is CASSAEDGALYNEQFF. The CDR3 nucleotides read TGTGCCAGCAGCGCCGAGGACGGGGCCCTTTACAATGAGCAGTTCTTC. The full variable domain, rest sourced from reference TRBV9 and TRBJ2-1, is DSGVTQTPKHLITATGQRVTLRCSPRSGDLSVYWYQQSLDQGLQFLIQYYNGEERAKGNILERFSAQQFPDLHSELNLSSLELGDSALYFCASSAEDGALYNEQFFGPGTRLTVL.

The table lists this clone with a count of one. The chain recombines TRBV10-2 with TRBJ1-5, with 7 nucleotides matching TRBD1. This CDR3 region has 14 residues. Unmatched junction bases numbered 9, after V lost 6 bases and J lost 7 bases. Per germline, CDR1 WSHSY and CDR2 SAAADI. The CDR3 bases are TGCGCCAGCAGCGCAGACAGGGTTGGGCAGCCCCAGCATTTT. Translated, it gives CASSADRVGQPQHF.

This clone was detected only a few times. The chain carries TRBV19 and TRBJ1-2; perhaps TRBD1 as D (6 bases). Trimming removed 4 bases from V and 3 bases from J, with 6 bases in between. CDR1 is LNHDA and CDR2 is SQIVND in the germline V gene (reference sequence). The CDR3 loop spans 12 amino acids. DNA for the CDR3: TGTGCCAGTAGTAAGGGGGACTATGGCTACACCTTC. Protein: CASSKGDYGYTF.

The J gene is TRBJ1-5, the V gene TRBV2; D is ambiguous. The CDR3 runs to 16 residues. V was shortened by 1 base and J by 2 bases, with 12 bases between the two germline ends. Looked up from germline, CDR1 is SNHLY and CDR2 is FYNNEI. DNA of the CDR3: TGTGCCAGCAGTGAAGTTTTAGGGTTGGGCAATCAGCCCCAGCATTTT. Amino acid sequence: CASSEVLGLGNQPQHF.

The chain recombines TRBV7-9 with TRBJ1-5; 9 positions match TRBD1. V trimming: 4 bases; J trimming: 7 bases; junction bases outside the gene matches: 5. The germline V gene encodes CDR1 SEHNR and CDR2 FQNEAQ (reference sequence). The CDR3 totals 14 residues. The CDR3 spells CASSSGTGNQPQHF. CDR3 bases: TGTGCCAGCAGCTCCGGGACAGGGAACCAGCCCCAGCATTTT.

The genes are TRBV2 and TRBJ2-3; perhaps TRBD1 as D (6 bases). CDR1 is SNHLY and CDR2 is FYNNEI in the germline V gene. This CDR3 has 13 residues. V lost 7 bases to trimming and J lost 8 bases, with 16 bases between them. CDR3 amino acids: CASMNRAFSTQYF. CDR3 nucleotides: TGTGCCAGCATGAACAGGGCCTTTAGTACGCAGTATTTT.

The chain uses TRBV5-4 and TRBJ2-5; TRBD2 matches 7 bases. CDR3 size: 13 residues. Germline V gene lookup returns CDR1 SGHNT and CDR2 YYREEE (reference sequence). Germline trimming cut 2 bases from V and 5 bases from J; bases unmatched to any gene: 3. DNA for the CDR3: TGTGCCAGCAGCTTCCGGGGAGGGGAGACCCAGTACTTC. Residues: CASSFRGGETQYF. Full variable domain (rest looked up from reference TRBV5-4 and TRBJ2-5): ETGVTQSPTHLIKTRGQQVTLRCSSQSGHNTVSWYQQALGQGPQFIFQYYREEENGRGNFPPRFSGLQFPNYSSELNVNALELDDSALYLCASSFRGGETQYFGPGTRLLVL.

The chain carries TRBV27 and TRBJ2-2; D not certain. Deletions cut 8 bases from V and 3 bases from J, with 13 bases between. CDR3 length: 14 residues. Germline V gene sequence: CDR1 MNHEY, CDR2 SMNVEV (reference sequence). CDR3 in amino acids: CASPTPDDTGELFF. The CDR3 DNA is TGTGCCAGCCCGACTCCCGATGACACCGGGGAGCTGTTTTTT.

This clone was counted once. The V call is TRBV5-4, the J call TRBJ2-3, with 9 positions matching TRBD1. Germline V lookup: CDR1 SGHNT, CDR2 YYREEE (reference sequence). Trimming at V came to 3 bases and at J to 3 bases, leaving 5 bases not matched to a gene. This CDR3 contains 15 residues. CDR3 protein: CASSSTGGGTDTQYF. In DNA, the CDR3 is TGTGCCAGCAGCTCAACAGGGGGCGGGACAGATACGCAGTATTTT.

This sequence joins TRBV13 and TRBJ1-1, with 10 bases aligning to TRBD1. The CDR3 is made up of 16 amino acids. V dropped 5 bases and J dropped 6; count of bases not matched to a gene: 12. Germline loops: CDR1 PRHDT, CDR2 FYEKMQ (reference sequence). CDR3 nucleotide sequence: TGTGCCAGCAGCCCGAGACAGGGGGCTCGGGGATCTGAAGCTTTCTTT. Translated: CASSPRQGARGSEAFF.

The chain is built from TRBV10-3 and TRBJ1-1; possible D gene TRBD1, 6 bases. The CDR3 has 16 residues. Germline V gene lookup returns CDR1 ENHRY and CDR2 SYGVKD. V was cut by 6 bases and J by 0 bases, with 17 bases left in between. CDR3 in amino acids: CAISLRDTSMNTEAFF. CDR3 in DNA: TGTGCCATCAGCCTACGGGACACTTCTATGAACACTGAAGCTTTCTTT.